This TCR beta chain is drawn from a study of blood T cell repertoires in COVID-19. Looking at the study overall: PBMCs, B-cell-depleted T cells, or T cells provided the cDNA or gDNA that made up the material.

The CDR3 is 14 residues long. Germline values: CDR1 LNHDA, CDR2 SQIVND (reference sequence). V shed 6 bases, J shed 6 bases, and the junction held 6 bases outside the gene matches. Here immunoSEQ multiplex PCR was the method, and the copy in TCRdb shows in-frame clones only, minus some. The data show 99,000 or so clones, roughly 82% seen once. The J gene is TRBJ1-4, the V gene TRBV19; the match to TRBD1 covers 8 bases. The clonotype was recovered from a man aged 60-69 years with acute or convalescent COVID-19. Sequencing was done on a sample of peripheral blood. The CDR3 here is CASRHTGGDEKLFF. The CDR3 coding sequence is TGTGCCAGTAGGCATACAGGGGGTGATGAAAAACTGTTTTTT. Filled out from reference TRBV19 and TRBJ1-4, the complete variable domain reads DGGITQSPKYLFRKEGQNVTLSCEQNLNHDAMYWYRQDPGQGLRLIYYSQIVNDFQKGDIAEGYSVSREKKESFPLTVTSAQKNPTAFYLCASRHTGGDEKLFFGSGTQLSVL.